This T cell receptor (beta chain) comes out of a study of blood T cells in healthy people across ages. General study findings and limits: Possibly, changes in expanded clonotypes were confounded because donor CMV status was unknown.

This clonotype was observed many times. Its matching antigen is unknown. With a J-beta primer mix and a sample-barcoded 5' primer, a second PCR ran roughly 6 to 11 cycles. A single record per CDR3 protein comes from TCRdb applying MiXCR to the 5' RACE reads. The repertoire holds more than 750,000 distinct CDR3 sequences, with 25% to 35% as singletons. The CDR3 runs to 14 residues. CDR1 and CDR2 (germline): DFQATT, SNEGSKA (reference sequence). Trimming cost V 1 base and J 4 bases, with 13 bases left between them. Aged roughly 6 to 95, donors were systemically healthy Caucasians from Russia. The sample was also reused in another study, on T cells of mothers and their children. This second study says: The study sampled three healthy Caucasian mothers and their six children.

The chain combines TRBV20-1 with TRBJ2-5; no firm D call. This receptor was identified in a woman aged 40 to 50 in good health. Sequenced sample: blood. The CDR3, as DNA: TGCAGTGCTAGAGTTTGGGAAGCTCGAGAGACCCAGTACTTC. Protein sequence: CSARVWEARETQYF.